This TCR beta chain was sequenced during a study of spatial heterogeneity in lung cancer. The overall study: The study consistently detected more beta-chain than alpha-chain sequences.

The CDR3 loop spans 15 amino acids. V lost 4 bases, J lost 2 bases, and 12 bases lay in between. From germline, CDR1 is MNHEY and CDR2 SVGEGT. This clonotype was detected a few times. In TCRdb, the 5' RACE reads were re-called with MiXCR into one record per CDR3 protein. In the table there are over 50,000 distinct CDR3 sequences, around 8.4% of which are singletons. As to time point: sample taken at primary tumor resection. Unsorted samples of tumor, nontumor lung or frozen PBMC had their whole RNA sequenced. Untreated early-stage non-small cell lung cancer patients, roughly 72 in total, were the donors.

The sequences come from PBMCs, collected at surgery. The sequence was obtained from a female donor with early-stage non-small cell lung cancer. The chain carries TRBV6-2 or TRBV6-3 and TRBJ2-1; D is possibly TRBD1 or TRBD2 (5 bases each). In DNA form, the CDR3 reads TGTGCCAGCAGTTGGGGACGGGGAACCTACAATGAGCAGTTCTTC. Translating it yields CASSWGRGTYNEQFF.